The present T cell receptor (beta chain) was sequenced within a study of OX40 agonist ivuxolimab in advanced cancers. Study details: An agonistic anti-OX40 (CD134) antibody, ivuxolimab, was used to treat the patients.

This CDR3 region has 16 residues. Germline CDR1 GTSNPN, CDR2 SVGIG (reference sequence). J gave up 0 bases and V 0 bases, and 7 bases lay outside the gene matches. Regarding the study as a whole: Which antigen the expanded peripheral T cells recognized is unknown. In general, CD8+ T cells held more expanded clones than CD4+ did, on average.

Worth noting for this clone: What it binds is unknown.

Produced via immunoSEQ multiplex PCR; TCRdb's table is partial and in-frame only. Of some 58,000 clones listed, around 85% were seen once; the top ten hold 3.5% to 4%. The sequencing here drew on CD4+ or CD8+ T cells sorted from blood, taken in a trial of the OX40 agonist ivuxolimab. The chain uses TRBV30 and TRBJ1-1; 7 bases align to TRBD1. The clonotype comes from an adult with an advanced solid tumor such as melanoma, head and neck, liver or kidney cancer. The CDR3 is CAWSVLGGGMNTEAFF. CDR3 sequence (DNA): TGTGCCTGGAGTGTACTCGGAGGGGGCATGAACACTGAAGCTTTCTTT.